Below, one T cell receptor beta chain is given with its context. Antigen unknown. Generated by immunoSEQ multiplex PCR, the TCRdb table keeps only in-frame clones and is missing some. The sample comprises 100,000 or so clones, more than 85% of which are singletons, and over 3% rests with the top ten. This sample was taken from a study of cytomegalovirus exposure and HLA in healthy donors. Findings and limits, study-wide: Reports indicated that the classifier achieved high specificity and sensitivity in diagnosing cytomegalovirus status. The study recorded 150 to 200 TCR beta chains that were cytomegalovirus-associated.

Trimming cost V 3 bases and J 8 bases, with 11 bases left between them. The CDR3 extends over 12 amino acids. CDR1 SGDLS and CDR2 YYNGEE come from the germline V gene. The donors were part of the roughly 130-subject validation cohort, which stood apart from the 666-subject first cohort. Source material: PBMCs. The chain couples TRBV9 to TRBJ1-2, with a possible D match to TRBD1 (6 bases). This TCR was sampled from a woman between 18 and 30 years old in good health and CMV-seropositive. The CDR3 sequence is CASSARGIGYTF. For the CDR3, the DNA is TGTGCCAGCAGCGCCAGGGGTATCGGCTACACCTTC.